This T cell receptor beta chain was identified during a study of T cell responses to AZD1222 COVID-19 vaccine. Study-level points and caveats: Regions 160-218 and 743-854 held dominance among vaccine-associated CD4 TCRs, which spanned spike. Repertoire sampling was restricted to post-peak T cell response timepoints.

V lost 1 base, J lost 3 bases, and 4 bases lay in between. This CDR3 comprises 12 residues. Looked up from germline, CDR1 is MGHDK and CDR2 is SYGVNS. With respect to this clone: Its matching antigen is unknown.

Data came from immunoSEQ multiplex PCR; TCRdb stores just in-frame clones and leaves some out. The sample carries around 200,000 clones, 88% recorded once. The rearrangement uses TRBV25-1 and TRBJ2-7, with D hard to call. This TCR was recovered from an adult who received the AZD1222 COVID-19 vaccine. The sequencing used peripheral blood, collected 28 days after the second AZD1222 dose. The CDR3 DNA is TGTGCCAGCAGTGAATTCATCTACGAGCAGTACTTC. The encoded protein is CASSEFIYEQYF.